These 6 T cell receptor beta chains were all obtained from the same sample, sequenced in a study of blood T cells in healthy people across ages. Combining a sample-barcoded 5' primer with a J-beta primer mix, a second PCR ran for 7 to 11 cycles. TCRdb redid the calling of the 5' RACE reads with MiXCR, one entry per CDR3 protein. The sample holds more than 550,000 distinct CDR3 sequences, over 20% seen once. The specimen was blood. The receptors stem from a man in his 70s in good health.

The chain is built from TRBV5-1 and TRBJ2-5; D assignment may be TRBD1 or TRBD2 (5 bases each). The end of the DNA is better explained by TRBJ2-7, so the J call may be wrong. Per the germline V gene, CDR1 is SGHRS and CDR2 is YFSETQ. CDR3 length: 15 residues. CDR3 in DNA: TGCGCCAGCAGCTTGGTGGGGGTCTTCCCCTACGAGCAGTACTTC. Translating gives CASSLVGVFPYEQYF.

This clonotype came up a few times. The genes are TRBV4-1 and TRBJ1-5, with D perhaps TRBD1 (5 bases). The ends were cut back, 0 bases at V and 6 bases at J, with 12 bases in the middle. CDR1 and CDR2 (germline): MGHRA, YSYEKL. The CDR3 has 15 residues. Here the CDR3 DNA reads TGCGCCAGCAGCCAAGATCGGGGGTCTTTTCAGCCCCAGCATTTT. It yields the protein CASSQDRGSFQPQHF.

V gene TRBV7-2 combines with J gene TRBJ1-2; 7 positions match TRBD1. The V gene end was trimmed by 7 bases and the J gene end by 4 bases; junction bases not matched to a gene: 9. CDR1 is SGHTA, CDR2 FQGNSA, per germline. This CDR3 is 14 amino acids long. The CDR3 nucleotides read TGTGCCAGCACCACTCCAGGGGACAGCTATGGCTACACCTTC. Amino acid sequence: CASTTPGDSYGYTF.

The V and J genes are TRBV4-3 and TRBJ2-7, with TRBD1 matching 7 bases. CDR3 length: 14 amino acids. The V gene end was trimmed by 6 bases and the J gene end by 3 bases; junction bases not matched to a gene: 8. CDR1 is LGHNA and CDR2 is YSLEER in the germline V gene. CDR3 sequence: CASSLLDRCYEQYV. CDR3 nucleotide sequence: TGCGCCAGCAGTCTGCTGGACAGGTGCTACGAGCAGTACGTC.

This clonotype was found many times. This chain uses TRBV24-1 with TRBJ2-5, with D possibly matching TRBD1 (5 bases). CDR3 size: 15 residues. The V gene lost 4 bases and the J gene lost 1 base, with 12 bases spanning the gap. The germline V gene has CDR1 KGHDR and CDR2 SFDVKD. The chain's CDR3 is CATSDPRTPQETQYF. Here the CDR3 DNA reads TGTGCCACCAGTGACCCCAGGACACCCCAAGAGACCCAGTACTTC.

The V gene is TRBV21-1, the J gene TRBJ2-7. TRBV21-1 is labeled a pseudogene. CDR3 length: 14 amino acids. Here the CDR3 reads CASSKVGISYEQYV. CDR3 bases: TGTGCCAGCAGCAAAGTGGGGATCTCCTACGAGCAGTACGTC.